These T cell receptor beta chains were read from a single sample in a study of shared clonotypes between healthy human individuals. Clones were sequenced by immunoSEQ multiplex PCR, and TCRdb holds only the in-frame ones, with some missing. The table shows millions of clones, with around nine tenths occurring only once. The specimen was naive CD4+ T cells sorted from blood. Receptors were obtained from a young man in good health. The CDR3 runs from the conserved cysteine through the conserved F or W. Fields, in order: D gene, clone size, V gene, J gene, CDR3 protein, CDR3 DNA. The D gene is left open where the match is weak. Size is stated for part of the rows, as once, few or many counts, or as a class when the clone is expanded.

.	.	TRBV6-1	TRBJ2-5	CASSPVQGVETQYF	TGTGCCAGCAGTCCCGTACAGGGCGTGGAGACCCAGTACTTC
.	once	TRBV7-9	TRBJ2-3	CASSLAGVTDTQYF	TGTGCCAGCAGCTTAGCAGGGGTCACAGATACGCAGTATTTT
.	.	TRBV5-4	TRBJ1-6	CASSSDTSSYNSPLHF	TGTGCCAGCAGCTCAGACACGAGCTCCTATAATTCACCCCTCCACTTT
.	.	TRBV15	TRBJ2-7	CATSRTDTYEQYF	TGTGCCACCAGCAGGACAGACACCTACGAGCAGTACTTC
TRBD2	.	TRBV5-1	TRBJ2-1	CASSQMSGGVNEQFF	TGCGCCAGCAGCCAGATGAGCGGGGGCGTCAATGAGCAGTTCTTC
.	once	TRBV9	TRBJ2-2	CASSPGGHTGELFF	TGTGCCAGCAGCCCGGGGGGCCACACCGGGGAGCTGTTTTTT
.	once	TRBV6-5	TRBJ2-1	CASSSSINEQFF	TGTGCCAGCAGTTCCTCTATCAATGAGCAGTTCTTC
.	.	TRBV2	TRBJ1-1	CASSDRARTTEAFF	TGTGCCAGCAGTGATAGGGCCAGAACCACTGAAGCTTTCTTT
.	.	TRBV28	TRBJ1-5	CASRWKNSNQPQHF	TGTGCCAGCAGATGGAAGAATAGCAATCAGCCCCAGCATTTT
.	.	TRBV28	TRBJ1-2	CASSLSAGVARGYTF	TGTGCCAGCAGTTTATCGGCTGGTGTGGCACGGGGCTACACCTTC
TRBD1	.	TRBV27	TRBJ2-5	CASSLWGTDMETQYF	TGTGCCAGCAGTTTGTGGGGGACAGATATGGAGACCCAGTACTTC
.	.	TRBV5-1	TRBJ2-7	CASSPDSGGTSYEQYF	TGCGCCAGCAGTCCGGACAGTGGGGGCACCTCCTACGAGCAGTACTTC
TRBD1	.	TRBV6-1	TRBJ1-4	CASSEGQGNEKLFF	TGTGCCAGCAGTGAGGGACAGGGGAATGAAAAACTGTTTTTT
.	.	TRBV5-1	TRBJ1-4	CASSLEGSEKLFF	TGCGCCAGCAGCTTGGAGGGCAGCGAAAAACTGTTTTTT
.	.	TRBV10-3	TRBJ1-6	CAISESVGIGEVSPLHF	TGTGCCATCAGCGAGTCGGTGGGCATAGGGGAAGTTTCACCCCTCCACTTT
.	once	TRBV29-1	TRBJ2-2	CSAGPNTGELFF	TGCAGCGCAGGCCCGAACACCGGGGAGCTGTTTTTT
.	.	TRBV19	TRBJ1-1	CASSPGGRLNTEAFF	TGTGCCAGTAGTCCCGGTGGCAGGTTGAACACTGAAGCTTTCTTT
.	few	TRBV4-1	TRBJ1-2	CASSHTDGYTF	TGCGCCAGCAGCCATACTGATGGCTACACCTTC
.	.	TRBV5-6	TRBJ1-1	CASSLAGNSNTEAFF	TGTGCCAGCAGCTTGGCCGGCAACTCGAACACTGAAGCTTTCTTT
.	.	TRBV19	TRBJ2-2	CASSPGQKNTGELFF	TGTGCCAGTAGTCCCGGACAGAAGAACACCGGGGAGCTGTTTTTT
.	.	TRBV14	TRBJ1-6	CASSQGSHSPLHF	TGTGCCAGCAGCCAGGGGAGTCATTCACCCCTCCACTTT
.	few	TRBV6-4	TRBJ1-1	CASSATPNTEAFF	TGTGCCAGCAGTGCTACACCGAACACTGAAGCTTTCTTT
.	.	TRBV14	TRBJ1-5	CASSQGTGNQPQHF	TGTGCCAGCAGCCAAGGGACAGGCAATCAGCCCCAGCATTTT
.	.	TRBV4-1	TRBJ1-1	CASSHLRASRGTEAFF	TGCGCCAGCAGCCACCTCCGCGCGAGCAGGGGCACTGAAGCTTTCTTT
TRBD1	.	TRBV7-9	TRBJ2-3	CASSSDRAVF	TGTGCCAGCAGCTCTGACAGGGCCGTTTTT
TRBD1	.	TRBV7-2	TRBJ1-1	CASTSRQGNTEAFF	TGTGCCAGCACTTCTAGACAGGGGAACACTGAAGCTTTCTTT
TRBD1	.	TRBV6-6	TRBJ2-3	CASISLRGDTQYF	TGTGCCAGCATCTCGCTCAGGGGGGATACGCAGTATTTT